One sample yielded the 26 T cell receptor beta chains listed below, sequenced in a study of T cell changes during pregnancy in multiple sclerosis. The protocol was immunoSEQ multiplex PCR, while the TCRdb copy is restricted to in-frame clones and leaves out a portion. The table has approximately 83,000 clones, approximately 94% seen once. The sample in question was peripheral blood, obtained in the third trimester of pregnancy. The receptors stem from a female donor with multiple sclerosis, enrolled in a pregnancy study.

This clone was detected once. The chain links TRBV4-1 to TRBJ2-7; 7 nucleotides match TRBD1. J gave up 6 bases and V 1 base, and 6 bases lay outside the gene matches. This CDR3 has 14 amino acids. In germline, CDR1 is MGHRA, CDR2 YSYEKL. This chain's CDR3 is CASSQANSGGEQYF. The CDR3 bases are TGCGCCAGCAGCCAAGCCAACTCAGGGGGCGAGCAGTACTTC.

The chain has TRBV6-1 and TRBJ2-1; 7 bases agree with TRBD2. CDR1 is MNHNS and CDR2 is SASEGT in the germline V gene. CDR3 length equals 15 residues. The V segment lost 6 bases and the J segment 7 bases; nucleotides outside the gene matches: 12. The CDR3 nucleotides are TGTGCCAGCAGACGATCAGCGGGACCGGGGAATGAGCAGTTCTTC. This translates into CASRRSAGPGNEQFF.

This rearrangement joins TRBV7-8 to TRBJ2-4; 13 bases are shared with TRBD2. The CDR3 is made up of 15 amino acids. Germline lookup yields CDR1 SGHVS and CDR2 FQNEAQ. With 5 bases clipped from V and 14 bases from J, the junction kept 12 bases outside the gene matches. CDR3 bases: TGTGCCAGCAGCCCCGGGACTAGCGGGATTCTGGTTGAGTACTTC. It encodes CASSPGTSGILVEYF.

The chain combines TRBV7-9 with TRBJ2-3, with TRBD2 matching over 8 bases. The CDR3 totals 19 residues. CDR1 is SEHNR, CDR2 FQNEAQ, per germline (reference sequence). V dropped 5 bases and J dropped 1; count of bases not matched to a gene: 17. The CDR3 sequence is CASSLNLAGLASRTDTQYF. Written as DNA, the CDR3 is TGTGCCAGCAGCCTTAACCTGGCTGGACTAGCCAGCCGCACAGATACGCAGTATTTT.

The chain recombines TRBV29-1 with TRBJ2-7; D might be TRBD2 (5 bases). Per the germline V gene, CDR1 is SQVTM and CDR2 is ANQGSEA. V lost 3 bases and J lost 0, with 9 bases in between. The CDR3 spans 13 residues. CDR3 nucleotides: TGCAGCGTTGAGGTTAGCGACTCCTACGAGCAGTACTTC. This encodes CSVEVSDSYEQYF.

J is TRBJ1-5 and V is TRBV28; D is unresolved. V lost 1 base and J lost 3, with 7 bases in between. Germline V gene sequence: CDR1 MDHEN, CDR2 SYDVKM. The CDR3 extends over 14 amino acids. The CDR3 sequence is CASSLYTTNQPQHF. In DNA, the CDR3 is TGTGCCAGCAGTTTATACACAACCAATCAGCCCCAGCATTTT.

The chain joins TRBV9 to TRBJ2-3; TRBD2 aligns across 12 bases. The junction had 10 bases not matched to a gene; V was cut back by 4 bases and J by 1 base. The CDR3 spans 18 residues. Germline V gene sequence: CDR1 SGDLS, CDR2 YYNGEE. The CDR3 DNA reads as TGTGCCAGCAGCACTCGACTAGCGGGAGAGGGTCGCACAGATACGCAGTATTTT. This encodes CASSTRLAGEGRTDTQYF.

This chain uses TRBV4-2 with TRBJ1-5, with D tentatively TRBD1 (6 bases). V was pared by 1 base and J by 4 bases, with 11 bases between. The CDR3 is made up of 15 amino acids. Per the germline V gene, CDR1 is LGHNA and CDR2 is YNFKEQ. The chain's CDR3 is CASSQVRGGNQPQHF. CDR3 DNA: TGTGCCAGCAGCCAAGTCAGGGGCGGGAATCAGCCCCAGCATTTT.

This clone was observed once. The rearrangement uses TRBV6-6 and TRBJ1-3; weak D call: TRBD1 (6 bases). The CDR3 is 16 residues long. CDR1 and CDR2 (germline): MNHNY, SVGAGI (reference sequence). Trimming pared 6 bases from V and 0 bases from J, leaving 15 bases between. Written as DNA, the CDR3 is TGTGCCAGCAGCTCCAGGCAGGGGTTCTCTGGAAACACCATATATTTT. It yields the protein CASSSRQGFSGNTIYF.

The chain links TRBV2 to TRBJ2-7; no clear D. Germline loops: CDR1 SNHLY, CDR2 FYNNEI. The CDR3 totals 13 residues. Deletions cut 3 bases from V and 2 bases from J, with 8 bases between. The CDR3 coding sequence is TGTGCCAGCAGTGATTTACTGCCCTACGAGCAGTACTTC. Translating gives CASSDLLPYEQYF.

The chain has TRBV7-8 and TRBJ2-7, with TRBD1 as a possible D gene (7 bases). Germline lookup yields CDR1 SGHVS and CDR2 FQNEAQ. The CDR3 has 15 residues. V was trimmed by 5 bases and J by 6 bases, leaving 20 bases between them. CDR3 amino acids: CASSRPQGGSFEQYF. In nucleotides, the CDR3 is TGTGCCAGCAGCCGCCCCCAGGGGGGTTCTTTCGAGCAGTACTTC. The whole variable domain, remainder taken from reference TRBV7-8 and TRBJ2-7, is GAGVSQSPRYKVAKRGQDVALRCDPISGHVSLFWYQQALGQGPEFLTYFQNEAQLDKSGLPSDRFFAERPEGSVSTLKIQRTQQEDSAVYLCASSRPQGGSFEQYFGPGTRLTVT.

This clone came up once. The J gene is TRBJ2-7, the V gene TRBV2; D is unclear. V was pared by 8 bases and J by 3 bases, with 14 bases between. CDR3 length: 13 residues. Looked up from germline, CDR1 is SNHLY and CDR2 is FYNNEI. In DNA, the CDR3 is TGTGCCAGCGTGGAGTGGCGTTTCTACGAGCAGTACTTC. Protein sequence: CASVEWRFYEQYF.

The CDR3 loop is CSVYRLGVNYGYTF. CDR3 coding DNA: TGCAGCGTCTACCGGCTGGGAGTAAACTATGGCTACACCTTC. The chain joins TRBV29-1 to TRBJ1-2, with D uncertain. The germline V gene encodes CDR1 SQVTM and CDR2 ANQGSEA. This CDR3 is built from 14 residues. The V end was cut by 6 bases, the J end by 2 bases, with 16 bases between.

The chain links TRBV28 to TRBJ1-2; 7 nucleotides agree with TRBD1. The CDR3 contains 14 residues. Germline-derived CDR1 and CDR2 are MDHEN and SYDVKM. The V gene end was trimmed by 5 bases and the J gene end by 4 bases; junction bases not matched to a gene: 7. CDR3 DNA sequence: TGTGCCAGCAGTCCGGGACAGAGAAGCTATGGCTACACCTTC. Protein: CASSPGQRSYGYTF.

The chain joins TRBV7-9 to TRBJ2-6; 11 bases are shared with TRBD1. J was trimmed by 0 bases and V by 0 bases; bases with no gene match: 4. Germline lookup yields CDR1 SEHNR and CDR2 FQNEAQ (reference sequence). The CDR3 contains 19 residues. The CDR3 loop reads CASSLARGTGGSGANVLTF. CDR3 DNA: TGTGCCAGCAGCTTAGCGCGGGGGACAGGGGGCTCTGGGGCCAACGTCCTGACTTTC.

The chain couples TRBV19 to TRBJ2-7, with D tentatively TRBD1 (6 bases). Germline V CDR1 and CDR2: LNHDA, SQIVND (reference sequence). V was pared by 10 bases and J by 5 bases, with 18 bases between. The CDR3 sequence is 13 residues long. The CDR3 DNA reads TGTGCCACCTCTCACAGGGACCTGGACGAGCAGTACTTC. Translated, it gives CATSHRDLDEQYF.

This chain uses TRBV18 with TRBJ1-1; 9 bases are shared with TRBD1. Trimming at V came to 1 base and at J to 1 base, leaving 10 bases not matched to a gene. The germline CDR1 and CDR2 sequences are KGHSH and LQKENI. There are 18 residues in the CDR3. CDR3 amino acids: CASSPLFPVQGANTEAFF. In DNA, the CDR3 is TGTGCCAGCTCACCACTCTTTCCGGTACAGGGGGCGAACACTGAAGCTTTCTTT.

V and J are TRBV28 and TRBJ2-2; 10 bases are shared with TRBD2. The V gene's germline CDR1 is MDHEN and CDR2 SYDVKM. CDR3 length: 17 amino acids. V shed 3 bases and J 1 base; nucleotides not matched to a gene: 5. CDR3 sequence: CASSFARLAGNTGELFF. The CDR3 DNA reads TGTGCCAGCAGTTTCGCCCGACTAGCGGGGAACACCGGGGAGCTGTTTTTT.

This chain joins TRBV7-9 and TRBJ2-7; 9 nucleotides match TRBD2. V was pared by 7 bases and J by 5 bases, with 6 bases of the junction left unmatched. Per germline, CDR1 SEHNR and CDR2 FQNEAQ (reference sequence). This CDR3 contains 13 residues. CDR3 sequence: CASIGTSTHEQYF. The CDR3, as DNA: TGTGCCAGCATTGGGACTAGCACCCACGAGCAGTACTTC.

The gene calls are TRBV28 and TRBJ2-7; D perhaps matches TRBD2 (5 bases). The CDR3 sequence is 14 residues long. Germline V gene data show CDR1 as MDHEN and CDR2 as SYDVKM. The ends were cut back, 6 bases at V and 0 bases at J, with 12 bases in the middle. DNA for the CDR3: TGTGCCAGCAGCCTTCCGGGATTCTCCTACGAGCAGTACTTC. It codes for CASSLPGFSYEQYF.

This clone was detected only once. The gene calls are TRBV5-1 and TRBJ2-3; a weak D match, TRBD2 (5 bases). Looked up from germline, CDR1 is SGHRS and CDR2 is YFSETQ. V was pared by 0 bases and J by 3 bases, with 11 bases between. The CDR3 contains 15 residues. CDR3 DNA: TGCGCCAGCAGCTTGGAAAGGCGGAGGACAGATACGCAGTATTTT. Protein sequence: CASSLERRRTDTQYF.

The CDR3 is CARCPLQGRSNQPQHF. The CDR3 coding sequence is TGTGCCCGCTGTCCTCTACAGGGAAGGAGCAATCAGCCCCAGCATTTT. This chain links TRBV6-4 with TRBJ1-5; D may be TRBD1 (6 bases). The CDR3 is made up of 16 amino acids. Germline CDR1 reads MRHNA; CDR2 reads SNTAGT. Trimming left V 11 bases short and J 1 base short, with 21 bases between.

This chain uses TRBV18 with TRBJ1-1; 8 bases align to TRBD1. The CDR3 totals 17 residues. Germline trimming cut 5 bases from V and 6 bases from J; bases unmatched to any gene: 17. CDR1 and CDR2 (germline): KGHSH, LQKENI. The CDR3 loop is CASSYRQGKNLRAEAFF. In DNA form, the CDR3 reads TGTGCCAGCTCATACAGACAGGGGAAGAATCTTCGGGCTGAAGCTTTCTTT.

Here the CDR3 reads CASSSSVPYEQYF. Here the CDR3 DNA reads TGTGCCAGCAGTTCCTCCGTTCCCTACGAGCAGTACTTC. The chain links TRBV6-6 to TRBJ2-7; D call uncertain. This CDR3 has 13 residues. Trimming stripped 4 bases from V and 2 bases from J, with 9 bases between. Germline loops: CDR1 MNHNY, CDR2 SVGAGI (reference sequence).

This chain links TRBV6-5 with TRBJ2-7, with 11 bases aligning to TRBD2. Germline values: CDR1 MNHEY, CDR2 SVGAGI. The CDR3 loop spans 16 amino acids. V gave up 4 bases and J gave up 0 bases; unmatched junction bases: 5. In nucleotides, the CDR3 is TGTGCCAGCAGTTCGGGACTAGCGGATAGCTCCTACGAGCAGTACTTC. Translating it yields CASSSGLADSSYEQYF.

The chain uses TRBV15 and TRBJ1-3, with D tentatively TRBD1 (6 bases). The CDR3 runs 13 residues. Trimming pared 4 bases from V and 3 bases from J, leaving 7 bases between. From germline, CDR1 is LNHNV and CDR2 YYDKDF (reference sequence). The CDR3 region is CATSTGVGNTIYF. The CDR3 coding sequence is TGTGCCACCAGCACAGGGGTTGGAAACACCATATATTTT.